This TCR beta chain was recovered during a study of blood T cell repertoires in COVID-19. Study information: Italy, Spain and the United States were the sources of the convalescent and acute COVID-19 samples. T cells, B-cell-depleted T cells, or PBMCs provided the cDNA or gDNA that served as material.

The table came from immunoSEQ multiplex PCR; TCRdb's copy has only in-frame clones and leaves some out. The table includes more than 250,000 clones, about 85% detected once. The CDR3 contains 15 residues. Trimming left V 4 bases short and J 2 bases short, with 13 bases between. Germline-derived CDR1 and CDR2 are SGDLS and YYNGEE. Living in 20 to 30 US areas, the participants were between roughly 18 and 90 years of age. Each recovered donor of Cohort 3 presented with two negative PCRs, clearance, or symptom resolution. The specimen sequenced was PBMCs or T cells enriched from blood (not recorded which). This receptor was identified in a woman between 25 and 40 years old who had recovered from COVID-19. This chain links TRBV9 with TRBJ1-3; perhaps TRBD1 as D (6 bases). The CDR3 DNA reads TGTGCCAGCAGCCCATACCAGGGGACTGGAAACACCATATATTTT. It translates to CASSPYQGTGNTIYF.